The 3 T cell receptor beta chains below come from one sample, sequenced in a study of early T cells in non-severe SARS-CoV-2 infection. Via MiXCR, TCRdb re-called the 5' RACE reads, giving one row per CDR3 protein. The data hold 25,000 to 30,000 distinct CDR3 sequences, with 4.4% observed a single time. Sequencing input: whole blood. These receptors were taken from an adult who was a healthcare worker with PCR-confirmed SARS-CoV-2 infection or an uninfected control (not recorded which).

This clonotype was counted at least ten times. This sequence joins TRBV5-1 and TRBJ2-3, with D unresolved. CDR1 and CDR2 from the germline V gene are SGHRS and YFSETQ. This CDR3 has 11 residues. V dropped 4 bases and J dropped 3 bases, with 3 bases sitting between them. CDR3 bases: TGCGCCAGCAGCCAAACAGATACGCAGTATTTT. It specifies CASSQTDTQYF.

V and J are TRBV5-1 and TRBJ2-7; D call uncertain. V was cut by 3 bases and J by 3 bases, with 4 bases left in between. The CDR3 sequence is 11 residues long. Germline V lookup: CDR1 SGHRS, CDR2 YFSETQ. In nucleotides, the CDR3 is TGCGCCAGCAGCTCCAACTACGAGCAGTACTTC. This sequence encodes CASSSNYEQYF.

Ten or more counts support this clonotype. The J gene is TRBJ2-5, the V gene TRBV19; D may be TRBD1 or TRBD2 (5 bases each). Trimming left V 7 bases short and J 5 bases short, with 14 bases between. Germline loops: CDR1 LNHDA, CDR2 SQIVND (reference sequence). This CDR3 spans 13 amino acids. The CDR3 DNA reads TGTGCCAGTAACGAAGGTCGGGGCGAGACCCAGTACTTC. Amino acid sequence: CASNEGRGETQYF.